This T cell receptor (beta chain) derives from a study of spatial heterogeneity in lung cancer. Regarding time point: sample taken at primary tumor resection. The sequenced material consisted of unsorted whole RNA from tumor, nontumor lung or frozen PBMC. Donation came from 70 or so patients with untreated early-stage non-small cell lung cancer. TCRdb fed the 5' RACE reads into MiXCR, producing one record per CDR3 protein. The table records about 53,000 distinct CDR3 sequences, roughly 7% of them present only once. The sample consisted of PBMCs, taken at surgery. This sequence was found in a female donor with early-stage non-small cell lung cancer.

The CDR3 loop reads CASRTGQPQHF. CDR3 DNA sequence: TGTGCCAGCAGAACGGGTCAGCCCCAGCATTTT. This chain joins TRBV28 and TRBJ1-5; D unresolved. The CDR3 has 11 residues. The germline CDR1 and CDR2 sequences are MDHEN and SYDVKM. The V and J ends lost 6 bases and 6 bases respectively, with 6 bases between them.